This T cell receptor beta chain was captured in a study of cytotoxic CD8 clonotypes in ibrutinib-treated CLL. Study-wide background: Enrolment comprised over ten relapsed/refractory and 15 treatment-naive patients; roughly 18 were IGHV unmutated. Results showed roughly 25 partial and 2 complete responses; following median 68 months, roughly 15 remained remitted, approximately twelve advanced. Findings and limits, study-wide: Once treatment began, public clonotypes, which were uncommon, contracted or stayed stable.

This clone was counted a few times. Antigen specificity is unknown. Roughly 2 micrograms of genomic DNA, which was extracted from cryopreserved PBMCs, served as the material used for the TCR beta libraries. The assay was immunoSEQ multiplex PCR, and TCRdb's table has in-frame clones only and misses some. The data show 50,000 to 65,000 clones, approximately 62% seen once. The trim removed 4 bases at V and 0 bases at J, leaving 4 bases unmatched. The germline gives CDR1 SGHKS, CDR2 YYEKEE (reference sequence). The CDR3 contains 15 residues. Source: PBMCs, taken after 12 months of ibrutinib treatment. The sequence was collected from a human donor with chronic lymphocytic leukemia. The rearrangement links TRBV5-5 to TRBJ1-3; 7 nucleotides align to TRBD1. DNA for the CDR3: TGTGCCAGCAGCCTCCGGACAGGCTCTGGAAACACCATATATTTT. It yields the protein CASSLRTGSGNTIYF.